This T cell receptor (beta chain) is drawn from a study of cytomegalovirus exposure and HLA in healthy donors. About the research overall: The use of the same platform for the 90 to 150 validation repertoires and the 600 to 700 first-cohort repertoires was reported by a later analysis. Broader study findings: The study labeled 170 or so TCR beta chains cytomegalovirus-associated. Clusters of TCRs from the first cohort tended to co-occur in the approximately 120 validation repertoires (as a later analysis found). It was reported that the classifier diagnosed cytomegalovirus status with high specificity and sensitivity in both the original and validation cohorts.

With respect to this clone: Its antigen is still unknown.

The germline V gene encodes CDR1 SGHDT and CDR2 YYEEEE. The CDR3 is 15 amino acids. V lost 4 bases, J lost 0 bases, and 6 bases stayed unmatched. Measured with immunoSEQ multiplex PCR; TCRdb has only the in-frame clones, and not every one. The table has 300,000 or so clones, roughly 88% seen once. The sample was PBMCs. J is TRBJ1-2 and V is TRBV5-6, with 7 bases aligning to TRBD1. The source of this sequence is a man aged 25 to 45 in good health and CMV-seronegative. CDR3 bases: TGTGCCAGCAGCACCGGGGACAGAGCTAACTATGGCTACACCTTC. Protein product: CASSTGDRANYGYTF.